This T cell receptor beta chain originates from a study of Graves' ophthalmopathy and Graves' hyperthyroidism. Investigators amplified TCR beta CDR3 regions from RNA transcripts. An initial RT-PCR round employing HTBI primers preceded a second-round multiplex PCR. Via MiXCR, TCRdb re-called the multiplex PCR reads, giving one row per CDR3 protein. The data show around 1,000,000 distinct CDR3 sequences, about two fifths seen once. This clonotype was picked up one time. Its antigen is not known. Trimming cost V 6 bases and J 11 bases, with 17 bases left between them. The CDR3 is made up of 13 amino acids. The V gene's germline CDR1 is SGHAT and CDR2 FQNNGV. Points from the study as a whole: Most expanded clonotypes in thyroid above 0.001 frequency also showed up in blood.

V and J are TRBV11-2 and TRBJ1-5; no firm D call. Source material: peripheral blood or thyroid tissue (not recorded which). This sequence originates from an adult man with Graves' hyperthyroidism. Here the CDR3 reads CASSPDAQETQHF. In DNA form, the CDR3 reads TGTGCCAGCAGTCCAGATGCACAAGAGACCCAGCATTTT.